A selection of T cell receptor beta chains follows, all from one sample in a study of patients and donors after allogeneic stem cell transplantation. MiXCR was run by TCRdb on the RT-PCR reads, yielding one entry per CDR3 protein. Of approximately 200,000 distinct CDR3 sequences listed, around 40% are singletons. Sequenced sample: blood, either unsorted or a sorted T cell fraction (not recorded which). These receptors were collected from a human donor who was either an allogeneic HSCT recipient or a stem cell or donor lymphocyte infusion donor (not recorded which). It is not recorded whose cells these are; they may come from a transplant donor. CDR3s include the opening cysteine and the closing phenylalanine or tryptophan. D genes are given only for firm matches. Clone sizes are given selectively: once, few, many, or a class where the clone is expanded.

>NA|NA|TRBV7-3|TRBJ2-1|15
CASSYLGDPFDEQFF
TGTGCCAGCAGCTATTTGGGGGATCCCTTCGATGAGCAGTTCTTC
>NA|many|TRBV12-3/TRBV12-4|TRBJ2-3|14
CASSLMGGTDTQYF
TGTGCCAGCAGTTTAATGGGGGGCACAGATACGCAGTATTTT
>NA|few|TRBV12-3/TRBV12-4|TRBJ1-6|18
CASSLRNPRSSYNSPLHF
TGTGCCAGCAGTTTAAGGAACCCAAGAAGCTCCTATAATTCACCCCTCCACTTT
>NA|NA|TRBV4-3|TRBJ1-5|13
CASSRESNQPQHF
TGCGCCAGCAGCCGTGAAAGCAATCAGCCCCAGCATTTT
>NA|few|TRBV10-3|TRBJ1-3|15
CAIRTDLGVGNTIYF
TGTGCCATCAGGACGGACCTGGGGGTAGGAAACACCATATATTTT
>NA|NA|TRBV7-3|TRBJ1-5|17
CASSLIPDGLSNQPQHF
TGTGCCAGCAGCCTAATCCCCGACGGACTTAGCAATCAGCCCCAGCATTTT
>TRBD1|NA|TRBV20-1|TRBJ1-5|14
CSASTGGSNQPQHF
TGCAGTGCTAGTACAGGGGGTAGCAATCAGCCCCAGCATTTT
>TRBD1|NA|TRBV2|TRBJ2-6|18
CASSKLTGFISGANVLTF
TGTGCCAGCAGTAAATTGACAGGGTTTATCTCTGGGGCCAACGTCCTGACTTTC
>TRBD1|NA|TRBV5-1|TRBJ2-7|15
CASSLTGTVPYEQYF
TGCGCCAGCAGCTTGACCGGGACAGTTCCCTACGAGCAGTACTTC
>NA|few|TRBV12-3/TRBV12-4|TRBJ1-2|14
CASRKDSQIYGYTF
TGTGCCAGCAGAAAGGACAGCCAAATTTATGGCTACACCTTC
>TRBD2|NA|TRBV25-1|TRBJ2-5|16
CASSESSAGAQETQYF
TGTGCCAGCAGTGAATCCTCCGCGGGAGCCCAAGAGACCCAGTACTTC
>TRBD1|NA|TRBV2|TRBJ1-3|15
CASSDMDRGDNTIYF
TGTGCCAGCAGTGACATGGACAGGGGCGACAACACCATATATTTT
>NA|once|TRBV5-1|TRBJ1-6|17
CASSPDGSGGSNSPLHF
TGCGCCAGCAGCCCCGACGGATCGGGGGGTTCTAATTCACCCCTCCACTTT
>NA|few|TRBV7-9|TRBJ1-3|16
CASSLNVFGSGNTIYF
TGTGCCAGCAGCTTAAACGTCTTCGGCTCTGGAAACACCATATATTTT
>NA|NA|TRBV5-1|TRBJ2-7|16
CASSTTGRRVPYEQYF
TGCGCCAGCAGCACAACCGGACGGAGGGTCCCCTACGAGCAGTACTTC
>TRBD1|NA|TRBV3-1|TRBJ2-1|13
CASSQNNRGNRLF
TGTGCCAGCAGCCAAAACAACAGGGGCAACAGGCTCTTC
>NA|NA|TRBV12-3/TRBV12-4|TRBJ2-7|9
CASSFRGHF
TGTGCCAGCAGTTTCAGGGGACACTTC
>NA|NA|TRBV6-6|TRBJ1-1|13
CASSTSEGKEAFF
TGTGCCAGCAGTACCTCGGAAGGCAAGGAAGCTTTCTTT
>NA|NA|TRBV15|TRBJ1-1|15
CATSGLSGVRTEAFF
TGTGCCACCAGCGGTCTATCAGGGGTCCGCACTGAAGCTTTCTTT
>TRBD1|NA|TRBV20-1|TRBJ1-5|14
CSASSGQGNQPQHF
TGCAGTGCTAGTTCTGGACAGGGGAATCAGCCCCAGCATTTT
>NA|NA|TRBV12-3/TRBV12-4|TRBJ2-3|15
CASRIGTRRTDTQYF
TGTGCCAGCAGGATAGGGACCCGACGGACAGATACGCAGTATTTT
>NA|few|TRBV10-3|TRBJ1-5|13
CATTVGSNQPQHF
TGTGCCACCACCGTAGGGAGCAATCAGCCCCAGCATTTT
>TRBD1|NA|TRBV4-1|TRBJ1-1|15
CASSITGTGGTEAFF
TGCGCCAGCAGCATCACCGGGACAGGGGGCACTGAAGCTTTCTTT
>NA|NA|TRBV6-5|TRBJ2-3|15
CASSSRGGSPDTQYF
TGTGCCAGCAGTTCGAGGGGGGGATCACCAGATACGCAGTATTTT
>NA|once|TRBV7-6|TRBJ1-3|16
CASSLEGRSSGNTIYF
TGTGCCAGCAGCTTAGAGGGACGTTCCTCTGGAAACACCATATATTTT
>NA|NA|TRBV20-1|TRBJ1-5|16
CSASPGTSYSNQPQHF
TGCAGTGCTAGTCCTGGGACAAGTTATAGCAATCAGCCCCAGCATTTT
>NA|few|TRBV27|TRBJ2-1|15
CASSLTGPSYNEQFF
TGTGCCAGCAGTTTAACAGGGCCCTCCTACAATGAGCAGTTCTTC
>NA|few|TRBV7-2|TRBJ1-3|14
CASSFQDTGNTIYF
TGTGCCAGCAGCTTTCAGGACACTGGAAACACCATATATTTT
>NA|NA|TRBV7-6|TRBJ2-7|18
CASSVALGDSRGTYEQYF
TGTGCCAGCAGCGTAGCTCTCGGAGATTCCAGGGGTACCTACGAGCAGTACTTC
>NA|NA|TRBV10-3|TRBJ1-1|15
CAISDWAQANTEAFF
TGTGCCATCAGTGATTGGGCACAGGCGAACACTGAAGCTTTCTTT
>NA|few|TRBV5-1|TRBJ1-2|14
CASSLDPTDYGYTF
TGCGCCAGCAGCTTGGATCCAACCGACTATGGCTACACCTTC
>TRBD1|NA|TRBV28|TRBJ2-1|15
CASSLDRVSYNEQFF
TGTGCCAGCAGCCTGGACAGGGTCTCCTACAATGAGCAGTTCTTC
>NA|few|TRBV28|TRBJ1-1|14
CASSLRGRYTEAFF
TGTGCCAGCAGTTTAAGGGGCCGCTACACTGAAGCTTTCTTT
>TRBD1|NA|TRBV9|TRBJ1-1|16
CASSARDSDMNTEAFF
TGTGCCAGCAGCGCCCGGGACAGCGATATGAACACTGAAGCTTTCTTT
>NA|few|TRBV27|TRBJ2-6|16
CASSLALGSGANVLTF
TGTGCCAGCAGTTTGGCTTTAGGCTCTGGGGCCAACGTCCTGACTTTC